This T cell receptor beta chain was documented in a study of OX40 agonist ivuxolimab in advanced cancers. Assay used: immunoSEQ multiplex PCR; TCRdb lists only in-frame clones, some missing. The sample carries under 80,000 clones, roughly 86% recorded once. Deletions cut 4 bases from V and 7 bases from J, with 10 bases between. Germline CDR1 ENHRY, CDR2 SYGVKD. The CDR3 is 13 residues long. The starting material was CD4+ or CD8+ T cells sorted from blood, obtained in a trial of the OX40 agonist ivuxolimab. This TCR was recovered from an adult with an advanced solid tumor such as melanoma, head and neck, liver or kidney cancer. The chain joins TRBV10-3 to TRBJ1-4; D is unresolved. CDR3 sequence reads: CAISGREGEKLFF. CDR3 sequence (DNA): TGTGCCATCAGTGGGAGGGAAGGTGAAAAACTGTTTTTT.